This T cell receptor beta chain was recovered during a study of T cells in Graves' hyperthyroidism and ophthalmopathy. Regarding the study as a whole: Most thyroid clonotypes expanded above 0.001 appeared in blood too.

Amplification targeted TCR beta CDR3 regions from RNA transcripts. A set of HTBI primers served as the primers for a first-round RT-PCR of the TCR CDR3. TCRdb reanalysed the multiplex PCR reads using MiXCR and keeps one entry per CDR3 protein. The profile shows 750,000 to 950,000 distinct CDR3 sequences, more than 30% of them singletons. The CDR3 is made up of 11 amino acids. V gave up 8 bases and J gave up 8 bases, with 12 bases separating them. This clonotype was seen at least ten times. Its antigen is not known. Thyroid ultrasound and orbital computed tomography, with clinical symptoms and serum thyroxine and TRAb, informed diagnoses.

The TCR comes from a man aged 18 to 29 with Graves' hyperthyroidism. Sequencing used blood. The genes are TRBV12-3 or TRBV12-4 and TRBJ1-2; no clear D gene. CDR3 protein: CASGGGIGYTF. The CDR3 DNA sequence: TGTGCCAGCGGTGGAGGGATAGGCTACACCTTC.